This T cell receptor (beta chain) was sequenced during a study of cytomegalovirus exposure and HLA in healthy donors. 60 Vbeta and 13 Jbeta primers were used in PCR. TCRdb's copy holds only in-frame clones and misses some; the assay was immunoSEQ multiplex PCR. Among some 110,000 clones, more than 70% were seen once, and the ten largest hold about 16%. The study's findings and limits: Analysis was carried out at a later point, and it linked a missense DCLRE1C variant to TCR beta V- and J-gene trimming. Within an earlier analysis, most TCR beta V segments proved productive either about 90% or about 30% of the time. Available immune exposure information was restricted to CMV serostatus only.

At the time of sampling, donors were nominally healthy, though unrecorded immune exposures were likely. Concerning this clone itself: The antigen is undetermined.

Germline lookup yields CDR1 MNHEY and CDR2 SMNVEV (reference sequence). V was cut by 5 bases and J by 7 bases, with 11 bases left in between. The CDR3 consists of 13 residues. The sequence was collected from a man in his fifties in good health and CMV-seropositive. The gene calls are TRBV27 and TRBJ1-4; D may be TRBD1 (5 bases). Sequencing was done on a sample of PBMCs. The CDR3 DNA reads TGTGCCAGCAGTGGGGGGGGGACTGAAAAACTGTTTTTT. This translates into CASSGGGTEKLFF.